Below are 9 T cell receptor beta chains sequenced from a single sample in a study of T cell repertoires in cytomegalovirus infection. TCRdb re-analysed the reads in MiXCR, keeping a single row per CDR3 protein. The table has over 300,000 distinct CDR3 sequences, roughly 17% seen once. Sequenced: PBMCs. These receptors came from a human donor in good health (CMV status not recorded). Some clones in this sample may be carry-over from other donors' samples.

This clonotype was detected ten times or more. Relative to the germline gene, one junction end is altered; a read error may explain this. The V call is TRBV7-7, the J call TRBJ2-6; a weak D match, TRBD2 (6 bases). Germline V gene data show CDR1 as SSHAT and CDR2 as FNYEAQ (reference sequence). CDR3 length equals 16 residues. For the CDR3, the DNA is TGTGCTAGCAGCCATGGGGGGTCCTCTGGGGCCAACGTCCTGACTTTC. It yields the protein CASSHGGSSGANVLTF.

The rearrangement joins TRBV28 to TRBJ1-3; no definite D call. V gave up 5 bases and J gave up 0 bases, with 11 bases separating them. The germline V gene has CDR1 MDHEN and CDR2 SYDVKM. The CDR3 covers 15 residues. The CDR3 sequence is CASSPSVSSGNTIYF. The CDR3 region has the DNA TGTGCCAGCAGTCCTAGCGTGAGCTCTGGAAACACCATATATTTT.

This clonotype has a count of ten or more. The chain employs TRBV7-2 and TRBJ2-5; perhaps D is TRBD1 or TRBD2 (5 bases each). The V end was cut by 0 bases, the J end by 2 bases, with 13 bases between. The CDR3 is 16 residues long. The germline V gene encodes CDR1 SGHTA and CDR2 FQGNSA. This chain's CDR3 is CASSLALGATQETQYF. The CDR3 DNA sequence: TGTGCCAGCAGCTTAGCCCTCGGGGCAACTCAAGAGACCCAGTACTTC.

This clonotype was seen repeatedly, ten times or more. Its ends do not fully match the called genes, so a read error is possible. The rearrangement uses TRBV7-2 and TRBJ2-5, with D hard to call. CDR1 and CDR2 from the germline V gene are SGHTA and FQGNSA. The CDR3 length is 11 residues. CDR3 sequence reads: CASSLFIFPNF. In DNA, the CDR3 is TGTGCCAGCAGCCTCTTCATTTTCCCGAACTTC.

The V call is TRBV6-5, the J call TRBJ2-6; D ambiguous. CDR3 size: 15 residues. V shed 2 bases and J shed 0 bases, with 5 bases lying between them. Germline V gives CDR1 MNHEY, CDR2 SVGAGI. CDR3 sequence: CASSYERSGANVLTF. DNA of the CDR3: TGTGCCAGCAGTTACGAACGCTCTGGGGCCAACGTCCTGACTTTC.

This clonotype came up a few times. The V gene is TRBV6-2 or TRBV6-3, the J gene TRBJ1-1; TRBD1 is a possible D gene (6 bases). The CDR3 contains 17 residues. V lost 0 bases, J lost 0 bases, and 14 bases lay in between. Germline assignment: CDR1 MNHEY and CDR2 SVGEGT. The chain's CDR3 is CASSYSWQGTMNTEAFF. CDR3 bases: TGTGCCAGCAGTTACTCGTGGCAGGGGACGATGAACACTGAAGCTTTCTTT.

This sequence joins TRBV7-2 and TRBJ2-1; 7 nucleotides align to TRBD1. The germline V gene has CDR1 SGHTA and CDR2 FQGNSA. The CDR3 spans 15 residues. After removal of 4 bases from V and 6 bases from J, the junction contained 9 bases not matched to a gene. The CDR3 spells CASSSQGVRANEQFF. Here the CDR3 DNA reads TGTGCCAGCAGCTCTCAGGGGGTAAGGGCCAATGAGCAGTTCTTC.

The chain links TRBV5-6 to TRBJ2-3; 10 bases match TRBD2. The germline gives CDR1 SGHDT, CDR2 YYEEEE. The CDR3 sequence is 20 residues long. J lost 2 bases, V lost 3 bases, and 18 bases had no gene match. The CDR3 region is CASSSAGWGLASFVTDTQYF. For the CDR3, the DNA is TGTGCCAGCAGCTCCGCAGGTTGGGGACTAGCGTCATTTGTCACAGATACGCAGTATTTT.

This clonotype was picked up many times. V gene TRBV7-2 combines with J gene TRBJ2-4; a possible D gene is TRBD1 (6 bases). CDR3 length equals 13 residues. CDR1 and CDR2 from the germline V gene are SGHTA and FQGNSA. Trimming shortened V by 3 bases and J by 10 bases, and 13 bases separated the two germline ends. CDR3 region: CASSLGDTRIQYF. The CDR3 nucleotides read TGTGCCAGCAGCTTGGGGGACACGAGAATTCAGTACTTC.